Following are 23 T cell receptor beta chains from one sample sequenced in a study of cytotoxic CD8 clonotypes in ibrutinib-treated CLL. Generated by immunoSEQ multiplex PCR, the TCRdb table keeps only in-frame clones and is missing some. Counted here are 150,000 or so clones, 65% to 85% occurring once; the ten biggest clones make up 6.5% to 8%. The specimen comprised PBMCs, sampled after 36 months of ibrutinib treatment. The receptors were gathered from a human donor with chronic lymphocytic leukemia.

The chain has TRBV6-5 and TRBJ2-3, with 7 bases aligning to TRBD1. Germline assignment: CDR1 MNHEY and CDR2 SVGAGI. This CDR3 has 14 amino acids. The V and J ends lost 2 bases and 4 bases, in that order; junction bases with no gene match: 3. CDR3 loop: CASSYRGLSDTQYF. The CDR3 bases are TGTGCCAGCAGTTACAGGGGGCTGTCAGATACGCAGTATTTT.

V and J are TRBV5-1 and TRBJ2-3, with D perhaps matching TRBD2 (6 bases). This CDR3 spans 14 amino acids. V lost 5 bases, J lost 4 bases, and 14 bases lay in between. Looked up from germline, CDR1 is SGHRS and CDR2 is YFSETQ. The CDR3 region has the DNA TGCGCCAGCAGGTATGGGGTAGCGGCAGATACGCAGTATTTT. It codes for CASRYGVAADTQYF.

The J gene is TRBJ1-5, the V gene TRBV4-2; no clear D. The V end was cut by 1 base, the J end by 4 bases, with 17 bases between. The CDR3 extends over 17 amino acids. Germline CDR1 LGHNA, CDR2 YNFKEQ. CDR3 protein: CASSQVLDSNINQPQHF. The CDR3 region has the DNA TGTGCCAGCAGCCAAGTTTTGGACTCAAATATAAATCAGCCCCAGCATTTT.

This clone was observed a few times. The rearrangement uses TRBV28 and TRBJ1-2, with TRBD1 matching 7 bases. The CDR3 length is 13 residues. The V gene's germline CDR1 is MDHEN and CDR2 SYDVKM. The V segment lost 2 bases and the J segment 8 bases; nucleotides outside the gene matches: 5. The CDR3 coding sequence is TGTGCCAGCAGTTTAAAAGGGGGCCGGGGCTACACCTTC. Its protein is CASSLKGGRGYTF.

The chain carries TRBV6-1 and TRBJ1-2; 7 bases match TRBD1. J gave up 7 bases and V 6 bases, and 14 bases lay outside the gene matches. CDR3 length equals 15 residues. The V gene's germline CDR1 is MNHNS and CDR2 SASEGT. The chain's CDR3 is CASRSRDSLEPGYTF. The CDR3 nucleotides read TGTGCCAGCAGAAGCCGGGACAGCCTCGAGCCTGGCTACACCTTC.

The genes are TRBV28 and TRBJ2-7; either TRBD1 or TRBD2 may fit D (5 bases each). Germline V gives CDR1 MDHEN, CDR2 SYDVKM. Trimming stripped 5 bases from V and 4 bases from J, with 18 bases between. CDR3 size: 15 residues. The CDR3 loop is CASSPGTVLRYEQYF. Written as DNA, the CDR3 is TGTGCCAGCAGTCCCGGGACGGTCCTTAGGTACGAGCAGTACTTC.

CDR3 residues: CAWSPPGYTIYF. CDR3 DNA: TGTGCCTGGAGTCCACCTGGGTACACCATATATTTT. V is TRBV30 and J is TRBJ1-3; D not certain. The CDR3 runs to 12 residues. Germline CDR1 and CDR2: GTSNPN and SVGIG (reference sequence). V was clipped by 2 bases and J by 8 bases, with 10 bases between them.

The rearrangement links TRBV30 to TRBJ1-5; 8 positions match TRBD1. The CDR3 runs 15 residues. V lost 0 bases to trimming and J lost 11 bases; unmatched junction nucleotides: 12. CDR1 is GTSNPN, CDR2 SVGIG, per germline (reference sequence). The CDR3 here is CAWSVQQGEGWAQHF. CDR3 nucleotide sequence: TGTGCCTGGAGTGTACAACAGGGGGAGGGTTGGGCCCAGCATTTT.

In this sample, this clone turned up once. At one end, the junction sequence differs from germline, possibly due to a read error. This sequence joins TRBV10-1 and TRBJ2-7, with TRBD2 identical over 7 bases. Germline assignment: CDR1 WNHNN and CDR2 SYGVQD (reference sequence). This CDR3 contains 12 residues. CDR3 sequence: CAISTSAYEQYF. CDR3 sequence (DNA): TGTGCCATCTCAACTAGCGCCTACGAGCAGTACTTC.

J is TRBJ1-2 and V is TRBV11-2; the match to TRBD1 covers 7 bases. The CDR3 contains 16 residues. Germline trimming cut 1 base from V and 5 bases from J; bases unmatched to any gene: 10. The germline V gene encodes CDR1 SGHAT and CDR2 FQNNGV. CDR3 protein: CASSLGRGRRRYGYTF. The CDR3 coding sequence is TGTGCCAGCAGCTTAGGTAGGGGGCGCAGGCGGTATGGCTACACCTTC.

This chain joins TRBV2 and TRBJ2-5, with D perhaps matching TRBD2 (5 bases). This CDR3 region has 10 residues. Trimming shortened V by 10 bases and J by 9 bases, and 12 bases separated the two germline ends. Germline CDR1 SNHLY, CDR2 FYNNEI. The DNA for the CDR3 is TGTGCCACCTCCGCCGGGGCCCAGTACTTC. Residues: CATSAGAQYF.

The gene calls are TRBV6-5 and TRBJ1-1; TRBD1 agrees at 7 bases. CDR3 length equals 13 residues. The J segment lost 8 bases and the V segment lost 2 bases, leaving 5 bases of the junction unmatched. CDR1 and CDR2 (germline): MNHEY, SVGAGI. The CDR3 DNA reads as TGTGCCAGCAGTTACGCAAACAGGGGCGAAGCTTTCTTT. Its protein product is CASSYANRGEAFF.

The chain links TRBV5-5 to TRBJ1-2; a weak D match, TRBD1 (6 bases). V dropped 6 bases and J dropped 5 bases, with 20 bases sitting between them. Germline values: CDR1 SGHKS, CDR2 YYEKEE (reference sequence). CDR3 length: 15 residues. This CDR3 is CASTEIQGNWYGYTF. DNA of the CDR3: TGTGCCAGCACCGAAATACAGGGAAATTGGTATGGCTACACCTTC.

This clone has a single count. The chain links TRBV18 to TRBJ1-1, with D unclear. This CDR3 contains 14 residues. Germline CDR1 reads KGHSH; CDR2 reads LQKENI. V was cut by 1 base and J by 6 bases, with 12 bases left in between. CDR3 residues: CASSPQGISAEAFF. The DNA for the CDR3 is TGTGCCAGCTCACCACAGGGTATTTCGGCTGAAGCTTTCTTT.

This chain joins TRBV6-1 and TRBJ2-1, with D uncertain. The CDR3 runs to 13 residues. Germline V gene sequence: CDR1 MNHNS, CDR2 SASEGT. V was pared by 2 bases and J by 10 bases, with 12 bases between. As DNA, the CDR3 is TGTGCCAGCAGTGAAATGGACCTCAGAGAGCAGTTCTTC. Translated, it gives CASSEMDLREQFF.

Only one count was recorded for this clone. V gene TRBV2 combines with J gene TRBJ2-7, with 8 bases identical to TRBD1. The CDR3 has 12 amino acids. V shed 4 bases and J 7 bases; nucleotides not matched to a gene: 3. Germline V CDR1 and CDR2: SNHLY, FYNNEI. CDR3 sequence reads: CASSGTGKEQYF. The CDR3, as DNA: TGTGCCAGCAGTGGGACAGGGAAAGAGCAGTACTTC. Full variable domain (missing parts from reference TRBV2 and TRBJ2-7): EPEVTQTPSHQVTQMGQEVILRCVPISNHLYFYWYRQILGQKVEFLVSFYNNEISEKSEIFDDQFSVERPDGSNFTLKIRSTKLEDSAMYFCASSGTGKEQYFGPGTRLTVT.

The table lists this clone with a few counts. For the CDR3, the DNA is TGTGCCAGCAGCCAAGATTTGGAAATTGACGAGCAGTACTTC. It codes for CASSQDLEIDEQYF. V gene TRBV14 combines with J gene TRBJ2-7; D is undetermined. Germline values: CDR1 SGHDN, CDR2 FVKESK. Trimming stripped 0 bases from V and 5 bases from J, with 11 bases between. CDR3 length: 14 residues.

CDR3 nucleotides: TGCGCCAGCAAGCTCCGGGAGTTCGCCTACGAGCAGTACTTC. Protein: CASKLREFAYEQYF. V and J are TRBV5-1 and TRBJ2-7; a weak D match, TRBD2 (6 bases). Germline assignment: CDR1 SGHRS and CDR2 YFSETQ. The CDR3 is 14 amino acids. V was trimmed by 6 bases and J by 2 bases, leaving 15 bases between them.

The chain joins TRBV25-1 to TRBJ1-4; D unresolved. This CDR3 comprises 12 residues. The V end was cut by 0 bases, the J end by 8 bases, with 4 bases between. Germline V gene sequence: CDR1 MGHDK, CDR2 SYGVNS. The CDR3: CASSEYSEKLFF. In DNA form, the CDR3 reads TGTGCCAGCAGTGAATATTCCGAAAAACTGTTTTTT.

The chain has TRBV14 and TRBJ2-7; unclear D gene. This CDR3 comprises 12 residues. Germline values: CDR1 SGHDN, CDR2 FVKESK. V was shortened by 3 bases and J by 6 bases, with 9 bases between the two germline ends. The CDR3 protein is CASSHPPVEQYF. In nucleotides, the CDR3 is TGTGCCAGCAGCCATCCTCCTGTCGAGCAGTACTTC.

The chain joins TRBV4-1 to TRBJ2-1; TRBD2 matches at 9 bases. CDR1 is MGHRA and CDR2 is YSYEKL in the germline V gene. V was clipped by 1 base and J by 10 bases; unmatched bases: 11. The length of the CDR3 is 16 residues. CDR3 sequence (DNA): TGCGCCAGCAGCCAAGCCCGGGGTAGCGGGAGATGGGAGCAGTTCTTC. Translating it yields CASSQARGSGRWEQFF.

V is TRBV9 and J is TRBJ1-6; D ambiguous. The CDR3 sequence is 16 residues long. Looked up from germline, CDR1 is SGDLS and CDR2 is YYNGEE. With 4 bases removed from V and 0 bases from J, the gap between germline ends came to 11 bases. The CDR3 here is CASSPEGASYNSPLHF. The CDR3 nucleotides read TGTGCCAGCAGCCCGGAGGGAGCCTCCTATAATTCACCCCTCCACTTT.

The chain uses TRBV5-6 and TRBJ1-2, with 7 bases identical to TRBD1. The CDR3 covers 16 residues. The V segment lost 6 bases and the J segment 2 bases; nucleotides outside the gene matches: 13. Germline V lookup: CDR1 SGHDT, CDR2 YYEEEE. The CDR3, as DNA: TGTGCCAGCAACCCTGAGCCAAGCAGGGGGAACTATGGCTACACCTTC. Translated, it gives CASNPEPSRGNYGYTF.